The present T cell receptor beta chain was sequenced within a study of blood T cells in healthy people across ages. General study points: The percentage of naive T cells correlated strongly with TCR beta diversity.

As to this clonotype: Antigen unknown.

Together with a sample-barcoded 5' primer, a J-beta primer mix was included in a second PCR lasting roughly 7 to 11 cycles. TCRdb itself ran the 5' RACE reads through MiXCR, one entry per CDR3 protein. The table records over 500,000 distinct CDR3 sequences, about 26% of them present only once. Germline V CDR1 and CDR2: MNHEY, SVGEGT. V lost 7 bases, J lost 3 bases, and 13 bases lay in between. The CDR3 totals 13 residues. Total RNA extraction produced at least 5 micrograms (per sample) for the study. These records were also assigned to another study, of T cells of mothers and their children. That source reports: Similar thymic selection effects on TCR recombination output appear in pairs, both related and unrelated. Slightly higher, non-significant overlap characterized related mother-child pairs relative to unrelated pairs.

The specimen sequenced was blood. The V gene is TRBV6-2 or TRBV6-3, the J gene TRBJ2-7, with a weak D call TRBD2 (6 bases). This sequence was found in a boy aged 2 to 10 in good health. For the CDR3, the DNA is TGTGCCAGCACCGGAGGGGTTCTCTACGAGCAGTACTTC. As protein: CASTGGVLYEQYF.